The clone carrying this T cell receptor beta chain was observed a few times. The entry originates in a study of T cells in Graves' hyperthyroidism and ophthalmopathy. As for the study in general: The blood sample was taken at first diagnosis, before treatment began.

From RNA transcripts, TCR beta CDR3 regions were amplified. With the HTBI primer set, the TCR CDR3 went through a first round of RT-PCR. TCRdb passed the multiplex PCR reads through MiXCR, listing each CDR3 protein once. The table includes around 620,000 distinct CDR3 sequences, approximately 15% detected once. The CDR3 spans 15 residues. Looked up from germline, CDR1 is DFQATT and CDR2 is SNEGSKA (reference sequence). J was trimmed by 6 bases and V by 6 bases; bases with no gene match: 13. Material for sequencing was blood. The rearrangement links TRBV20-1 to TRBJ1-5, with 8 nucleotides matching TRBD1. This receptor was identified in a woman under 30 with Graves' ophthalmopathy. The CDR3 loop is CSASWEQGVFQPQHF. CDR3 nucleotides: TGCAGTGCCTCCTGGGAACAGGGGGTCTTTCAGCCCCAGCATTTT.